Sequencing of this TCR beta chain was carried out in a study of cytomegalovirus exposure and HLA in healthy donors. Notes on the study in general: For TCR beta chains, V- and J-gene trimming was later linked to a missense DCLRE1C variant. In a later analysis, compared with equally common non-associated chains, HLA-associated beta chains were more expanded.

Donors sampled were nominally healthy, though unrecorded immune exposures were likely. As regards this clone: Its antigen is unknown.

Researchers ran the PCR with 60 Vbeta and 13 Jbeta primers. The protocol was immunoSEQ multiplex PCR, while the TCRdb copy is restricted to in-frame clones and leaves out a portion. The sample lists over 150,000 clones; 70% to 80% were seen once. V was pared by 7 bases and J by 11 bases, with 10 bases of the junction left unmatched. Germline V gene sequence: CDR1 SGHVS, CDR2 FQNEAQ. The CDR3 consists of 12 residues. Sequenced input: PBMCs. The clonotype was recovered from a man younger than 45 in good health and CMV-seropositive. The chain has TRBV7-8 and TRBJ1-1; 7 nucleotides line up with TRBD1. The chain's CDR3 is CASTPGGLEAFF. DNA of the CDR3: TGTGCCAGCACCCCAGGGGGGCTGGAGGCTTTCTTT.